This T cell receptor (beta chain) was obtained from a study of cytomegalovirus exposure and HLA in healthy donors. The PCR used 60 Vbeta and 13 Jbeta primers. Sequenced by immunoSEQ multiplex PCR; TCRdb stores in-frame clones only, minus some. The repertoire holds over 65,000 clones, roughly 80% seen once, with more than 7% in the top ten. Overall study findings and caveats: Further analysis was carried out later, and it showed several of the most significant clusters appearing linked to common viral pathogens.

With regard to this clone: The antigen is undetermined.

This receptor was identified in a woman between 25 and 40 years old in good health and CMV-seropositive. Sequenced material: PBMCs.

Here the CDR3 reads CASSRTGEEQYF. DNA of the CDR3: TGTGCCAGCAGCCGGACAGGGGAAGAGCAGTACTTC. The chain uses TRBV28 and TRBJ2-7, with 9 bases lining up with TRBD1. Losses at the gene ends were 6 bases for V and 7 bases for J; bases not matched to a gene: 4. CDR1 MDHEN and CDR2 SYDVKM come from the germline V gene. The CDR3 is 12 amino acids. The variable domain in full, completed from reference TRBV28 and TRBJ2-7, reads DVKVTQSSRYLVKRTGEKVFLECVQDMDHENMFWYRQDPGLGLRLIYFSYDVKMKEKGDIPEGYSVSREKKERFSLILESASTNQTSMYLCASSRTGEEQYFGPGTRLTVT.